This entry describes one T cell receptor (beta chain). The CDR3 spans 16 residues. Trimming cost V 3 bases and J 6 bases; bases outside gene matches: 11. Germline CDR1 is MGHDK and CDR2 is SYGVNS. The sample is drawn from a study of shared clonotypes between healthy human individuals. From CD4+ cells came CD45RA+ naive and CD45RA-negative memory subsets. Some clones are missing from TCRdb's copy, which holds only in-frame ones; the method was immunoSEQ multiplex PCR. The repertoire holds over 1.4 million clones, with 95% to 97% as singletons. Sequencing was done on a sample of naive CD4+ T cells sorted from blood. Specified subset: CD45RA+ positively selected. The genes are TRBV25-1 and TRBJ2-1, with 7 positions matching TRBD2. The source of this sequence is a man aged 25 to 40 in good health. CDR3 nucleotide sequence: TGTGCCAGCAGTGATCCACGGGGAGGGCCTCTCAATGAGCAGTTCTTC. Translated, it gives CASSDPRGGPLNEQFF.